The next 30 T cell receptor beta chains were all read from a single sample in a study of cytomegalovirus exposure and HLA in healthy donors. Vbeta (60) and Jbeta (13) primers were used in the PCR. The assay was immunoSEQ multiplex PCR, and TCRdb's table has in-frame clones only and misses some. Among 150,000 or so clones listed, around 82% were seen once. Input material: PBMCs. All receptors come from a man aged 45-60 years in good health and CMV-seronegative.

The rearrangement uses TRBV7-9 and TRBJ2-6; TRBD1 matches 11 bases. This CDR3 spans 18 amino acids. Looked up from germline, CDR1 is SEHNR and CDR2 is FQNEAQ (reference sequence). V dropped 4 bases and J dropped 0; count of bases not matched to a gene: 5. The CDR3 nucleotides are TGTGCCAGCAGCTCAGGGACAGGGGGTCGCTCTGGGGCCAACGTCCTGACTTTC. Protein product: CASSSGTGGRSGANVLTF.

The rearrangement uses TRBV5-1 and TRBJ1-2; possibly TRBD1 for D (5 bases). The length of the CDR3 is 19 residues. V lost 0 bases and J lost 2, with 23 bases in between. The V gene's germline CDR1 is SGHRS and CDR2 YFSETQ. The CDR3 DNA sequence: TGCGCCAGCAGCTTGGCCCGGGGAGGGGCCTCTGCTACCAACTATGGCTACACCTTC. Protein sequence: CASSLARGGASATNYGYTF. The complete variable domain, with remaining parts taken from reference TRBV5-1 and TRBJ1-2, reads KAGVTQTPRYLIKTRGQQVTLSCSPISGHRSVSWYQQTPGQGLQFLFEYFSETQRNKGNFPGRFSGRQFSNSRSEMNVSTLELGDSALYLCASSLARGGASATNYGYTFGSGTRLTVV.

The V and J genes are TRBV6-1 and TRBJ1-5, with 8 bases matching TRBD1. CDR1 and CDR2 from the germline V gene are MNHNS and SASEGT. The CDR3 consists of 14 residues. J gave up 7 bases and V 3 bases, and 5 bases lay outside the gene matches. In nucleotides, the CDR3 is TGTGCCAGCAGTGACGGCAGGGGGCCCCAGCCCCAGCATTTT. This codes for CASSDGRGPQPQHF.

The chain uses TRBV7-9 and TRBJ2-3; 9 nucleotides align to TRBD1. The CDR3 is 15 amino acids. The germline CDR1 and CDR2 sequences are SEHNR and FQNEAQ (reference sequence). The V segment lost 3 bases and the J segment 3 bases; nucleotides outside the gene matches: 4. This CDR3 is CASSFRTGETDTQYF. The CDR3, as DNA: TGTGCCAGCAGCTTCCGGACAGGGGAGACAGATACGCAGTATTTT.

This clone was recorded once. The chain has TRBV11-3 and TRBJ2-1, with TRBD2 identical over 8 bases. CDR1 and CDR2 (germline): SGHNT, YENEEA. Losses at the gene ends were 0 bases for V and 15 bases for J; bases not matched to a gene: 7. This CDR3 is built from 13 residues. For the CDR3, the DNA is TGTGCCAGCAGCTTAGATCCAGCGGGAGTAACGTTCTTC. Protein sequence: CASSLDPAGVTFF.

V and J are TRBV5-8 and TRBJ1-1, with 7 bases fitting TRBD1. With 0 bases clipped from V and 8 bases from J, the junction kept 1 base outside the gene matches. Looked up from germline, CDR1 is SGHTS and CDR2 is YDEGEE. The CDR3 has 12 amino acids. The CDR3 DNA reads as TGTGCCAGCAGCTTGGAGGGACAGGAAGCTTTCTTT. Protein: CASSLEGQEAFF.

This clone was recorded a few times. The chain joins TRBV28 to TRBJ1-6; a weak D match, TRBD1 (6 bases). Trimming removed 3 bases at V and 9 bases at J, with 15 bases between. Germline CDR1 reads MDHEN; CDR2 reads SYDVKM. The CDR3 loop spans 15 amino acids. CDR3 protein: CASSLVGQGFSPLHF. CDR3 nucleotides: TGTGCCAGCAGTTTGGTCGGGCAGGGGTTTTCACCCCTCCACTTT.

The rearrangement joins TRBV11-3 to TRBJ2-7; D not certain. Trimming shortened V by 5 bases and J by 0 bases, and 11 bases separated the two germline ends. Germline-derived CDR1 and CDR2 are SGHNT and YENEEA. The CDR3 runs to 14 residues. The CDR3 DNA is TGTGCCAGCAGCCCCCAGGCCGACTCCTACGAGCAGTACTTC. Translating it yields CASSPQADSYEQYF.

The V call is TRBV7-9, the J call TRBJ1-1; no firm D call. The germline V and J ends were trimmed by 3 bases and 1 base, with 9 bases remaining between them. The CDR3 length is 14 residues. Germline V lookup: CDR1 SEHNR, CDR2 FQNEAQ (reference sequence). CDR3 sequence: CASSFRGANTEAFF. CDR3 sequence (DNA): TGTGCCAGCAGCTTCAGAGGCGCGAACACTGAAGCTTTCTTT.

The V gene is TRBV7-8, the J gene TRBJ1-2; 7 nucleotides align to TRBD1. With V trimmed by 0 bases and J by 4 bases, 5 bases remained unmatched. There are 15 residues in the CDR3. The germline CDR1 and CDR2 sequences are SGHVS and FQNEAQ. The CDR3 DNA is TGTGCCAGCAGCTTAGCGGGACAGTTTACCTATGGCTACACCTTC. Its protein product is CASSLAGQFTYGYTF.

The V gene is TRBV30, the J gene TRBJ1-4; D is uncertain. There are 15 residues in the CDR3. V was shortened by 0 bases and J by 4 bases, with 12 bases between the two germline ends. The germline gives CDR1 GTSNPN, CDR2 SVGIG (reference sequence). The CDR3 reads CAWSVVADDNEKLFF. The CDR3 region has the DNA TGTGCCTGGAGTGTAGTAGCCGACGATAATGAAAAACTGTTTTTT.

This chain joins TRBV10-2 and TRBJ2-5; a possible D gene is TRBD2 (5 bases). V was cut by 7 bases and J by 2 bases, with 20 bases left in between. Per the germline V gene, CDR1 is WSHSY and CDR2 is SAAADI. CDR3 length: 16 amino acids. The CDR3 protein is CASMAGMFPQQETQYF. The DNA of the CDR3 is TGCGCCAGCATGGCGGGTATGTTCCCGCAGCAAGAGACCCAGTACTTC.

The CDR3 loop reads CASSFIGSTEAFF. The CDR3 nucleotides are TGCGCCAGCAGCTTTATTGGGAGCACTGAAGCTTTCTTT. V and J are TRBV5-1 and TRBJ1-1; no definite D call. Trimming removed 2 bases from V and 4 bases from J, with 9 bases in between. CDR1 and CDR2 from the germline V gene are SGHRS and YFSETQ. This CDR3 contains 13 residues.

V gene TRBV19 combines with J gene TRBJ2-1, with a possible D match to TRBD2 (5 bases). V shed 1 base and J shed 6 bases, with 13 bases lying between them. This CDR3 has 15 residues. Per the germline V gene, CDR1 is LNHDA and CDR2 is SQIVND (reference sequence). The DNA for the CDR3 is TGTGCCAGTAGTATAGTTCTAGCAACTATCAATGAGCAGTTCTTC. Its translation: CASSIVLATINEQFF.

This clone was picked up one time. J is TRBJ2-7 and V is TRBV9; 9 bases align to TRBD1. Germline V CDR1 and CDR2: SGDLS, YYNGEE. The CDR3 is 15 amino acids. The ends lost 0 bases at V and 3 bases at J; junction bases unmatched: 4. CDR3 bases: TGTGCCAGCAGCGTAGGTAGACAGGGGGGCTACGAGCAGTACTTC. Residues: CASSVGRQGGYEQYF.

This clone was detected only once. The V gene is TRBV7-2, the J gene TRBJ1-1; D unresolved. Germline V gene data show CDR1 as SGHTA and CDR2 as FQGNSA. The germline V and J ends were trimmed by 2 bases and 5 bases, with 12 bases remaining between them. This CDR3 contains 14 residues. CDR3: CASSLIPRTTEAFF. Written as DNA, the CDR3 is TGTGCCAGCAGCTTAATCCCGAGAACGACTGAAGCTTTCTTT. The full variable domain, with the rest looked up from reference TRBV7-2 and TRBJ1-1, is GAGVSQSPSNKVTEKGKDVELRCDPISGHTALYWYRQSLGQGLEFLIYFQGNSAPDKSGLPSDRFSAERTGGSVSTLTIQRTQQEDSAVYLCASSLIPRTTEAFFGQGTRLTVV.

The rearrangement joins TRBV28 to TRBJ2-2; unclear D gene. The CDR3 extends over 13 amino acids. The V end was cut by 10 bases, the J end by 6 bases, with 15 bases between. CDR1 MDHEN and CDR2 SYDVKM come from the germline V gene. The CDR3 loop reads CATRDSSSGELFF. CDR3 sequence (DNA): TGTGCCACCCGAGACTCGTCATCCGGGGAGCTGTTTTTT.

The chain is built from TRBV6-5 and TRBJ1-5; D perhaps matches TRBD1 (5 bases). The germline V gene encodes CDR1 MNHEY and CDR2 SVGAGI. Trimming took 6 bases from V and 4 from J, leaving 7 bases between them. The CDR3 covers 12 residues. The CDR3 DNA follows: TGTGCCAGCAGGCAGGGTAATCAGCCCCAGCATTTT. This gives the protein CASRQGNQPQHF.

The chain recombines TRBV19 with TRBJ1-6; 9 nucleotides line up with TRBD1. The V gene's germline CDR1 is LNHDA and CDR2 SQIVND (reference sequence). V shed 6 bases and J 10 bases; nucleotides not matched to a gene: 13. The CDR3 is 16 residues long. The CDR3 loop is CASRTKTGTGISPLHF. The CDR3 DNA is TGTGCCAGTAGAACGAAGACCGGGACAGGGATCTCACCCCTCCACTTT.

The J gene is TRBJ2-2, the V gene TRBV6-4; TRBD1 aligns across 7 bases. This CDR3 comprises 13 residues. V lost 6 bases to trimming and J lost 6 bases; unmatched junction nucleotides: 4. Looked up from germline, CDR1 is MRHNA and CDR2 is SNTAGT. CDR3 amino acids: CASRQGIAGELFF. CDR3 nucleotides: TGTGCCAGCAGACAGGGGATTGCCGGGGAGCTGTTTTTT.

DNA for the CDR3: TGTGCCAGCAGCCCCGGGGAGGGGTCGGTAGGCTACACCTTC. Encoded protein: CASSPGEGSVGYTF. The chain combines TRBV4-2 with TRBJ1-2; tentatively, D is TRBD1 (5 bases). CDR3 length: 14 amino acids. V lost 4 bases and J lost 8, with 17 bases in between. Germline CDR1 reads LGHNA; CDR2 reads YNFKEQ.

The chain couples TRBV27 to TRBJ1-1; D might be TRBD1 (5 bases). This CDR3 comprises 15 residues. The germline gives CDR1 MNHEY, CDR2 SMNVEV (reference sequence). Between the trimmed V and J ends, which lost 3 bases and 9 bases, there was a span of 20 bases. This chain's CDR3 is CASSLGLLSDYQAFF. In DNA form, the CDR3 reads TGTGCCAGCAGTTTGGGACTATTGAGTGATTACCAAGCTTTCTTT.

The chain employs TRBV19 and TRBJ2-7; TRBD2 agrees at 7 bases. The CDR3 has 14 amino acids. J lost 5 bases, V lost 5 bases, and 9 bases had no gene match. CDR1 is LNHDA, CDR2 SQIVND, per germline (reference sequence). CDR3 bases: TGTGCCAGTAGTTTCCGATGGGAGGGCCACGAGCAGTACTTC. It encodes CASSFRWEGHEQYF.

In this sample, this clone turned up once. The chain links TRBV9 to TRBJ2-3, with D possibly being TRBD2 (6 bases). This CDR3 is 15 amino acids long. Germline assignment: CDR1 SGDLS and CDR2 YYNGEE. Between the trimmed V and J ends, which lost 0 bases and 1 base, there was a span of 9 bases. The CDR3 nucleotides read TGTGCCAGCAGCGTAGACATAGCGGGCACAGATACGCAGTATTTT. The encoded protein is CASSVDIAGTDTQYF.

CDR3 DNA: TGTGCCAGCAGCCCTGGACAGGGGGACTACGAGCAGTACTTC. Protein sequence: CASSPGQGDYEQYF. J is TRBJ2-5 and V is TRBV4-2, with 10 nucleotides matching TRBD1. Near its end, the DNA agrees better with TRBJ2-7, so the J call may be wrong. CDR1 and CDR2 (germline): LGHNA, YNFKEQ. This CDR3 contains 14 residues.

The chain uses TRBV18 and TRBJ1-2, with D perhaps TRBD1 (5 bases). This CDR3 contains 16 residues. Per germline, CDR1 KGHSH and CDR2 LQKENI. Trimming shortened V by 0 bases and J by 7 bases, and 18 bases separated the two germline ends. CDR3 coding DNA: TGTGCCAGCTCACCACCGTACCGGGGACTCCATAGTGGCTACACCTTC. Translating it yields CASSPPYRGLHSGYTF.

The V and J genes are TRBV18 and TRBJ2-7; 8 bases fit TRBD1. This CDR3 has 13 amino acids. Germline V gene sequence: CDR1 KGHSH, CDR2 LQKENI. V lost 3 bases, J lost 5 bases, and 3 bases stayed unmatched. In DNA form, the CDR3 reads TGTGCCAGCTCACCGGACAGGGACCACGAGCAGTACTTC. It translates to CASSPDRDHEQYF.

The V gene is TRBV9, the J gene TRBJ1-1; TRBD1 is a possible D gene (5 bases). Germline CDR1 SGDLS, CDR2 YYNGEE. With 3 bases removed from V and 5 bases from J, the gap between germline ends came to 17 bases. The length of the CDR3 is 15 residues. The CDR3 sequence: CASSAGGGRYTEAFF. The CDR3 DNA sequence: TGTGCCAGCAGCGCCGGTGGGGGGAGGTATACTGAAGCTTTCTTT.

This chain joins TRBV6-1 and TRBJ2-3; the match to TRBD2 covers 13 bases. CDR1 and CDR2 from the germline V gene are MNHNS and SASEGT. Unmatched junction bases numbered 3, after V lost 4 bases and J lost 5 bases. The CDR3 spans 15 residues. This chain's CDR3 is CASSGTSGGRDTQYF. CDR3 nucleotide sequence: TGTGCCAGCAGTGGGACTAGCGGGGGAAGAGATACGCAGTATTTT.

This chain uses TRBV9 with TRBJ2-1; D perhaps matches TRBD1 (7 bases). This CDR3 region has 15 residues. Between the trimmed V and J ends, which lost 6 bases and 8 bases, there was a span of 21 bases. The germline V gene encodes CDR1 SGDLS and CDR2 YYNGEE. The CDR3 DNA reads TGTGCCAGCACCAAATCCGCAGGGGGGTTCGATGAGCAGTTCTTC. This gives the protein CASTKSAGGFDEQFF.